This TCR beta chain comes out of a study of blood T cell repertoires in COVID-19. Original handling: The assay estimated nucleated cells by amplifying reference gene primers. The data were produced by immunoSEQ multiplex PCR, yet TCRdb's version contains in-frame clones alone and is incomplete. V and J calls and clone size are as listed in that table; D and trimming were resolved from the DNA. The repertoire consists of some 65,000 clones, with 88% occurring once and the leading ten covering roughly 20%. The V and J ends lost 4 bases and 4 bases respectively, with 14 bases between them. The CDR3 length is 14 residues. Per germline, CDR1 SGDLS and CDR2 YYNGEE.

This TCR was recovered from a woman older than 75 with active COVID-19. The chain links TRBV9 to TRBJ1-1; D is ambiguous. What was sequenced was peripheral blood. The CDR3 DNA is TGTGCCAGCAGCCCCTATATCACCGGCACTGAAGCTTTCTTT. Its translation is CASSPYITGTEAFF.